This entry features one TCR beta chain sequence. Template switching (which added a universal primer site) was used, and cDNA carried unique molecular identifiers. Each CDR3 protein gets one entry after TCRdb re-called the 5' RACE reads with MiXCR. The sample holds about 790,000 distinct CDR3 sequences, about 20% seen once. Trimming cost V 5 bases and J 10 bases; bases outside gene matches: 7. The CDR3 sequence is 13 residues long. Looked up from germline, CDR1 is SGHTA and CDR2 is FQGNSA. The data were obtained in a study of identical twins. The same sample was also studied in work on T cells expressing NK-cell markers. From that report: An anti-gamma-delta TCR antibody was added in several experiments. It restricted sorting to alpha-beta TCR-expressing T cells. It is unclear if expanded NKG2C-expressing clones target HCMV antigens.

The sequence was collected from a woman between 18 and 29 years old in good health. Sequencing input: PBMCs. This chain uses TRBV7-2 with TRBJ2-1, with TRBD2 matching 8 bases. The CDR3 DNA reads TGTGCCAGCAGCCAGCGGACTAGCCGGGAGCAGTTCTTC. Residues: CASSQRTSREQFF.